The entry that follows covers one TCR beta chain sequence. What it binds is unknown. The data were obtained in a study of PD-1 blockade in classical Hodgkin lymphoma. Study-wide findings and caveats: TCR diversity at baseline was reported to be reduced in newly diagnosed patients relative to healthy donors. Repertoire difference causes, possibly disease activity or prior therapy, remain undefined.

Only in-frame clones appear in the TCRdb table, and some are missing; sequencing was by immunoSEQ multiplex PCR. The table includes tens of thousands of clones, nearly 95% detected once. The time point: newly diagnosed, previously untreated cHL patient sample. Newly diagnosed, untreated classical Hodgkin lymphoma PBMCs served as comparison. The germline V gene encodes CDR1 MGHRA and CDR2 YSYEKL. This CDR3 has 15 amino acids. V was pared by 1 base and J by 6 bases, with 13 bases between. The source of this sequence is a human donor with classical Hodgkin lymphoma. Source material: peripheral blood mononuclear cells (PBMCs). The chain carries TRBV4-1 and TRBJ2-1; D not resolved. The CDR3: CASSQVSGRTNEQFF. The CDR3 DNA reads as TGCGCCAGCAGCCAAGTTTCTGGTAGAACCAATGAGCAGTTCTTC.